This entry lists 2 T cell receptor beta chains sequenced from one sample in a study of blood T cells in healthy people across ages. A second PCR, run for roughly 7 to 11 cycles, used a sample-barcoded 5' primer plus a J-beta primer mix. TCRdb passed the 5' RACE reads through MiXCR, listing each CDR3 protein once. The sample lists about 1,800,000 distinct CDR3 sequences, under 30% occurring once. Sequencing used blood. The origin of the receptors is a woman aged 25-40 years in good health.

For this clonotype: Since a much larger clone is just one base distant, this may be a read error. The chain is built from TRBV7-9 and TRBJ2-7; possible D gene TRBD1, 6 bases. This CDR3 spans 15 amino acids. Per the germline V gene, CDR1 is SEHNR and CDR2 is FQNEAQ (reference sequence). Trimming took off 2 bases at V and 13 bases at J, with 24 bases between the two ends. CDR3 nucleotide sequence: TGTGCCAGCAGCTTATCTCCGCCGGGGACATCAACTCACTACTTC. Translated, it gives CASSLSPPGTSTHYF.

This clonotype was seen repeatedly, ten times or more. CDR3 region: CASRDGDYEQYF. CDR3 in DNA: TGTGCCAGCCGAGACGGCGACTACGAGCAGTACTTC. This rearrangement joins TRBV12-3 or TRBV12-4 to TRBJ2-7, with unresolved D. V was clipped by 8 bases and J by 3 bases, with 11 bases between them. This CDR3 spans 12 amino acids.